This TCR beta chain comes out of a study of T cell changes during pregnancy in multiple sclerosis. The germline CDR1 and CDR2 sequences are MNHNY and SVGAGI (reference sequence). The CDR3 is 12 amino acids. The method was immunoSEQ multiplex PCR; TCRdb's version includes in-frame clones alone and lacks a portion of them. Of 65,000 to 75,000 clones listed, approximately 92% are singletons. The source material was CD8+ T cells from peripheral blood mononuclear cells, sampled in the third trimester of pregnancy. The clonotype comes from a female donor in good health, enrolled as a control in a pregnancy study. This chain links TRBV6-6 with TRBJ1-2; D ambiguous. As DNA, the CDR3 is TGTGTCGCGCGCGACTCTAACTATGGCTACACCTTC. This gives the protein CVARDSNYGYTF.